These T cell receptor beta chains were read from a single sample in a study of siplizumab effects on memory and regulatory T cells. Only in-frame clones appear in the TCRdb table, and some are missing; sequencing was by immunoSEQ multiplex PCR. The sample lists roughly 120,000 clones, over 85% occurring once. What was sequenced was CD4+ T cells sorted from blood. The receptors were sampled from a human donor in good health. CDR3s include the opening cysteine and the closing phenylalanine or tryptophan. D genes are given only for firm matches. Clone sizes are given selectively: once, few, many, or a class where the clone is expanded.

clone_size j_call d_call v_call cdr3_aa cdr3_nt
- TRBJ1-4 - TRBV6-5 CASSGGYSTNEKLFF TGTGCCAGCAGTGGAGGCTACTCAACTAATGAAAAACTGTTTTTT
- TRBJ2-1 TRBD2 TRBV7-8 CASSFLAGGGNEQFF TGTGCCAGCAGCTTTCTAGCGGGAGGTGGCAATGAGCAGTTCTTC
- TRBJ2-7 - TRBV6-1 CASSEIRKDEQYF TGTGCCAGCAGTGAAATCCGCAAAGACGAGCAGTACTTC
- TRBJ2-7 - TRBV6-6 CASTFLPGRDYEQYF TGTGCCAGCACCTTCCTCCCGGGACGGGACTACGAGCAGTACTTC
- TRBJ2-1 TRBD2 TRBV5-4 CASSARTSGRGGNEQFF TGTGCCAGCAGCGCCCGGACTAGCGGGAGGGGCGGCAATGAGCAGTTCTTC
- TRBJ1-1 TRBD1 TRBV5-1 CASSSSRGGNTEAFF TGCGCCAGCAGCTCAAGCAGGGGGGGAAACACTGAAGCTTTCTTT
- TRBJ2-3 - TRBV5-1 CASIRGTTSTDTQYF TGCGCCAGCATACGGGGTACGACAAGCACAGATACGCAGTATTTT
- TRBJ2-5 TRBD2 TRBV4-1 CASSPSGGLQETQYF TGCGCCAGCAGCCCTAGCGGGGGGTTACAAGAGACCCAGTACTTC
- TRBJ2-7 TRBD1 TRBV19 CASSISPTGLEQYF TGTGCCAGTAGTATCTCCCCGACAGGGCTTGAGCAGTACTTC
- TRBJ1-2 - TRBV19 CASTQLVGQRLMGYGYTF TGTGCCAGTACCCAACTTGTAGGGCAAAGGCTAATGGGCTATGGCTACACCTTC
- TRBJ2-6 - TRBV2 CASSEEASPTF TGTGCCAGCAGTGAGGAGGCTTCCCCCACTTTC
- TRBJ1-1 - TRBV5-6 CASSPAPNTEAFF TGTGCCAGCAGCCCGGCCCCGAACACTGAAGCTTTCTTT
once TRBJ1-2 - TRBV18 CASSPRLEDGYTF TGTGCCAGCTCACCGAGGTTAGAAGATGGCTACACCTTC
- TRBJ1-1 - TRBV6-5 CASSYSGGGLNTEAFF TGTGCCAGCAGTTACTCGGGGGGCGGGTTGAACACTGAAGCTTTCTTT
- TRBJ2-5 - TRBV9 CASSVLIGGHQETQYF TGTGCCAGCAGCGTTCTCATCGGGGGCCATCAAGAGACCCAGTACTTC